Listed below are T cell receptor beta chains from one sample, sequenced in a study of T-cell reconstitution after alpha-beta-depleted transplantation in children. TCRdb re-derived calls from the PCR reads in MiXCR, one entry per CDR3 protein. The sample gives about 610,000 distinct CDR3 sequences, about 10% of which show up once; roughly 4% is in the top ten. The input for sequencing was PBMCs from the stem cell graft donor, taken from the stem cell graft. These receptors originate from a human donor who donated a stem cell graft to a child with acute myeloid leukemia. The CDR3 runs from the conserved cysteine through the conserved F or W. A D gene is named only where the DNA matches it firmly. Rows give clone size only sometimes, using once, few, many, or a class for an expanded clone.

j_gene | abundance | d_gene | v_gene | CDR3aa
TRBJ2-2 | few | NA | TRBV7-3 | CASSSGGPNTGELFF
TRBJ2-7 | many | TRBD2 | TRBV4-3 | CASSQDLAGVQEQYF
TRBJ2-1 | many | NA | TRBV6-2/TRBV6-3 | CASRPQVGTRNEQFF
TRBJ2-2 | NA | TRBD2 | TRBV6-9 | CASSYQGTSPMTGELFF
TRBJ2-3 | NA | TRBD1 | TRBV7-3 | CASSLTARGGERGDTQYF
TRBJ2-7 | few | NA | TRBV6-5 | CASSYSGTQPSYEQYF
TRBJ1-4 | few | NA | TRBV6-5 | CASSSPRGAGINEKLFF
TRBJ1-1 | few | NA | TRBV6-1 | CASSGGGEEAFF
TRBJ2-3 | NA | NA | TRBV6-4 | CASSTGSGAGADTQYF
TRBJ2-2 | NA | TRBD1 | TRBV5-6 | CASSDSGTGGWTGELFF
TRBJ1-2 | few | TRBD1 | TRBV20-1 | CSAGTRGLNYGYTF
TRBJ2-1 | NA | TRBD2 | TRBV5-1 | CASSSGLAGGRSSYNEQFF
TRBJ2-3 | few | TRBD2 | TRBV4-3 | CASSPIPGRTSTDTQYF